This entry describes one T cell receptor beta chain. Its antigen is not identified. In the same sample, other DNA sequences code for this CDR3. Profiled with immunoSEQ multiplex PCR; TCRdb holds only in-frame clones, not every one. The data hold millions of clones, with approximately 90% observed a single time. This record belongs to a study of shared clonotypes between healthy human individuals. Germline lookup yields CDR1 SGHRS and CDR2 YFSETQ. J lost 3 bases, V lost 3 bases, and 5 bases had no gene match. The CDR3 runs to 14 residues. Regarding the study as a whole: In contrast to clonotypes shared by all four donors, non-shared clonotypes had lower generation probabilities.

This sequence was found in a young man in good health. V gene TRBV5-1 combines with J gene TRBJ2-5, with 7 nucleotides matching TRBD2. Sequencing input: naive CD4+ T cells sorted from blood. Subset given: CD45RA+ positively selected. The CDR3 region is CASSSGRGEETQYF. The DNA of the CDR3 is TGCGCCAGCAGCTCTGGTCGGGGGGAAGAGACCCAGTACTTC.